This is a list of T cell receptor beta chains from one sample in a study of T-cell reconstitution after alpha-beta-depleted transplantation in children. TCRdb fed the PCR reads into MiXCR, producing one record per CDR3 protein. The sample records approximately 3,000 distinct CDR3 sequences, 25% to 30% being singletons. This specimen consisted of PBMCs, mostly from graft donor cells, obtained 60 days after TCRalphabeta/CD19-depleted stem cell transplant. These TCRs come from a male patient aged 2 to 10 who had a stem cell transplant for acute myeloid leukemia, so the T cells may come from the graft donor. Both conserved end residues are part of each CDR3. D genes are given only for firm matches. Size tells how often a clone was seen (once, few, many) or the class of an expanded clone, and some rows leave it out.

d_gene | j_gene | v_gene | abundance | CDR3aa | CDR3nt
NA | TRBJ2-3 | TRBV5-1 | NA | CASSSGADSRTQYF | TGCGCCAGCAGCTCCGGGGCAGACTCTCGTACGCAGTATTTT
NA | TRBJ1-5 | TRBV6-5 | many | CASSYMGASNQPQHF | TGTGCCAGCAGTTACATGGGGGCAAGCAATCAGCCCCAGCATTTT
TRBD1 | TRBJ1-1 | TRBV9 | many | CASSPQGALNTEAFF | TGTGCCAGCAGCCCACAGGGGGCGCTGAACACTGAAGCTTTCTTT
NA | TRBJ2-5 | TRBV21-1 | many | CASSKASGGEETQYF | TGTGCCAGCAGCAAAGCAAGCGGGGGGGAAGAGACCCAGTACTTC
NA | TRBJ2-3 | TRBV19 | NA | CASSSQGPGGPQYF | TGTGCCAGTAGTTCTCAGGGGCCTGGGGGACCGCAGTATTTT
NA | TRBJ1-5 | TRBV10-3 | NA | CAISDREYQPQHF | TGTGCCATCAGTGACAGGGAGTATCAGCCCCAGCATTTT
TRBD1 | TRBJ1-2 | TRBV3-1 | many | CASSLGQAGYTF | TGTGCCAGCAGCCTCGGACAGGCTGGCTACACCTTC
NA | TRBJ2-2 | TRBV7-8 | many | CASSLAVGAGSTGELFF | TGTGCCAGCAGCTTAGCGGTTGGGGCAGGGAGCACCGGGGAGCTGTTTTTT
TRBD2 | TRBJ2-3 | TRBV20-1 | NA | CSALAGGDTQYF | TGCAGTGCTCTAGCGGGAGGAGATACGCAGTATTTT
TRBD2 | TRBJ2-5 | TRBV3-1 | NA | CASSPGLVEETQYF | TGTGCCAGCAGCCCCGGACTAGTGGAAGAGACCCAGTACTTC
NA | TRBJ2-1 | TRBV27 | few | CASSQGASVSSYNEQFF | TGTGCCAGCAGTCAAGGGGCTAGCGTTAGCTCCTACAATGAGCAGTTCTTC
NA | TRBJ2-5 | TRBV12-2 | many | CASRPRRTSGKETQYF | TGTGCAAGTCGCCCACGGAGGACTAGCGGGAAAGAGACCCAGTACTTC
TRBD2 | TRBJ2-5 | TRBV11-3 | NA | CASSTGLAGETQYF | TGTGCCAGCAGCACGGGACTAGCGGGAGAGACCCAGTACTTC
NA | TRBJ1-2 | TRBV7-2 | many | CASSLAGDYGYTF | TGTGCCAGCAGCTTAGCGGGGGACTATGGCTACACCTTC
TRBD2 | TRBJ2-3 | TRBV7-3 | NA | CASNPSGAITDTQYF | TGTGCCAGCAACCCTAGCGGAGCCATCACAGATACGCAGTATTTT
TRBD2 | TRBJ2-7 | TRBV28 | few | CASSRMGGSTYEQYF | TGTGCCAGCAGCCGCATGGGAGGGTCTACCTACGAGCAGTACTTC
TRBD2 | TRBJ2-2 | TRBV5-1 | many | CASSLETSNTGELFF | TGCGCCAGCAGCTTGGAGACTAGCAACACCGGGGAGCTGTTTTTT
TRBD1 | TRBJ1-1 | TRBV11-2 | many | CASSSQGRRTEAFF | TGTGCCAGCAGCTCACAGGGGAGGCGCACTGAAGCTTTCTTT
NA | TRBJ2-5 | TRBV20-1 | NA | CSARVVPGVQETQYF | TGCAGTGCTAGAGTCGTACCAGGGGTTCAAGAGACCCAGTACTTC
NA | TRBJ1-5 | TRBV6-5 | many | CASSRDPIQPQHF | TGTGCCAGCAGCCGGGACCCGATTCAGCCCCAGCATTTT
TRBD2 | TRBJ2-7 | TRBV7-3 | NA | CASSLSSGSSYEQYF | TGTGCCAGCAGCTTATCTAGCGGGAGCTCCTACGAGCAGTACTTC
NA | TRBJ1-1 | TRBV9 | many | CASSPRAVNTEAFF | TGTGCCAGCAGCCCCCGAGCAGTGAACACTGAAGCTTTCTTT
NA | TRBJ1-3 | TRBV5-8 | many | CASSPWGIGNTIYF | TGTGCCAGCAGCCCGTGGGGCATCGGAAACACCATATATTTT
NA | TRBJ1-5 | TRBV13 | few | CAMGPGLRDQPQHF | TGTGCCATGGGCCCCGGCCTCAGGGATCAGCCCCAGCATTTT
NA | TRBJ2-4 | TRBV4-1 | NA | CASSLEGNVPIAKNIQYF | TGCGCCAGCAGCCTTGAGGGGAACGTGCCAATAGCCAAAAACATTCAGTACTTC
NA | TRBJ1-1 | TRBV30 | once | CAIGFGRENTEAFF | TGTGCCATCGGCTTCGGGCGGGAGAACACTGAAGCTTTCTTT
TRBD2 | TRBJ2-1 | TRBV12-3/TRBV12-4 | few | CASSFGPVGGRIPYNEQFF | TGTGCCAGCAGTTTCGGGCCTGTCGGCGGGAGGATACCCTACAATGAGCAGTTCTTC
TRBD2 | TRBJ2-3 | TRBV12-3/TRBV12-4 | medium-sized | CASSFLAGGDTQYF | TGTGCCAGCAGTTTTCTAGCGGGGGGGGATACGCAGTATTTT
NA | TRBJ1-4 | TRBV20-1 | many | CSATKDSATNEKLFF | TGCAGTGCTACAAAGGACAGTGCAACTAATGAAAAACTGTTTTTT
NA | TRBJ2-5 | TRBV4-2 | medium-sized | CASSLPWGPTDQETQYF | TGTGCCAGCAGCCTTCCCTGGGGGCCTACCGACCAAGAGACCCAGTACTTC
NA | TRBJ1-1 | TRBV3-1 | many | CASSPGSLWNTEAFF | TGTGCCAGCAGCCCAGGATCCTTATGGAACACTGAAGCTTTCTTT
TRBD1 | TRBJ1-2 | TRBV10-3 | few | CAINPGQGALTF | TGTGCCATCAATCCGGGACAGGGGGCTTTAACCTTC
NA | TRBJ2-3 | TRBV7-2 | NA | CASSRIRTDTQYF | TGTGCCAGCAGCCGCATCCGGACAGATACGCAGTATTTT
TRBD2 | TRBJ2-5 | TRBV7-9 | medium-sized | CASSPSIWLAGGGQETQYF | TGTGCCAGCAGCCCCAGTATCTGGCTAGCGGGGGGAGGGCAAGAGACCCAGTACTTC
NA | TRBJ2-7 | TRBV12-3/TRBV12-4 | many | CASSREGADLYEQYF | TGTGCCAGCAGCCGCGAAGGGGCGGACCTCTACGAGCAGTACTTC
TRBD1 | TRBJ1-5 | TRBV18 | few | CASSRNGQGGNQPQHF | TGTGCCAGCTCACGAAATGGACAGGGTGGCAATCAGCCCCAGCATTTT
NA | TRBJ1-1 | TRBV5-1 | medium-sized | CASSSYEGWMNTEAFF | TGCGCCAGCAGCTCGTATGAGGGTTGGATGAACACTGAAGCTTTCTTT
NA | TRBJ1-2 | TRBV20-1 | many | CSARDGGTVYGYTF | TGCAGTGCTAGGGACGGCGGGACTGTCTATGGCTACACCTTC
TRBD2 | TRBJ2-3 | TRBV12-3/TRBV12-4 | many | CASSGTWGGEDTQYF | TGTGCCAGCAGTGGGACCTGGGGGGGAGAGGATACGCAGTATTTT
NA | TRBJ1-3 | TRBV7-9 | many | CASSFSGNTIYF | TGTGCCAGCAGCTTTTCTGGAAACACCATATATTTT
NA | TRBJ2-1 | TRBV21-1 | many | CATLLTRRGCSSYNEQFF | TGTGCCACCCTCCTCACCCGGCGGGGATGTAGCTCCTACAATGAGCAGTTCTTC
NA | TRBJ1-6 | TRBV7-9 | many | CASSLDSFNSPLHF | TGTGCCAGCAGCTTGGACAGCTTCAATTCACCCCTCCACTTT